This entry features one TCR beta chain sequence. Participant ages covered about 18 to 89 years across 24 US areas. Cohorts were determined from participant-reported clinical history. Sequencing used immunoSEQ multiplex PCR; TCRdb keeps in-frame clones, though not all of them. The sample holds more than 300,000 clones, 85% to 90% seen once. The data belong to a study of blood T cell repertoires in COVID-19. For the study at large: Sites in the United States, Italy and Spain provided acute and convalescent COVID-19 samples. The cDNA or gDNA used as material had been derived from T cells, B-cell-depleted T cells, or PBMCs.

The V end lost 6 bases, the J end lost 8 bases, and 13 bases lay between the germline ends. Germline V lookup: CDR1 KGHDR, CDR2 SFDVKD. The CDR3 totals 13 residues. The origin of this receptor is a man between 25 and 39 years old who had recovered from COVID-19. The chain couples TRBV24-1 to TRBJ1-5; D may be TRBD1 (5 bases). The sample taken for sequencing was PBMCs or T cells enriched from blood (not recorded which). The DNA for the CDR3 is TGTGCCACCAGTCCCGGGGGTCGGAAGCCCCAGCATTTT. It specifies CATSPGGRKPQHF.